This record looks at one TCR beta chain sequence and its context. Its antigen is undetermined. Unique molecular identifiers were used in preparing the TCRbeta library. In TCRdb, the PCR reads were re-called with MiXCR into one record per CDR3 protein. The table has 540,000 or so distinct CDR3 sequences, roughly 24% seen once. This entry comes from a study of T-cell reconstitution after alpha-beta-depleted transplantation in children. Study results and limitations: Several hundred expanded graft clones reportedly were the source of alpha-beta T cells about two months after transplant. TCRbeta diversity was high at day 60 in some patients (a result of surviving recipient T cells and thymic progenitors).

The CDR3 is 15 residues long. J was trimmed by 5 bases and V by 1 base; bases with no gene match: 4. CDR1 is LGHNA, CDR2 YNFKEQ, per germline. This material consisted of PBMCs, mostly from graft donor cells, taken 360 days after TCRalphabeta/CD19-depleted stem cell transplant. This chain links TRBV4-2 with TRBJ2-3; 9 nucleotides line up with TRBD1. The sequence was collected from a boy less than two years old who had a stem cell transplant for acute myeloid leukemia, so the T cells may come from the graft donor. In DNA form, the CDR3 reads TGTGCCAGCAGCCAAGCCACAGGGGGCGGAGATACGCAGTATTTT. This sequence encodes CASSQATGGGDTQYF.